This T cell receptor (beta chain) was identified in a study of CD8+ T cells in alopecia areata. Study-level results: Clonality was higher in lesional than normal scalp, especially in alopecia totalis/universalis.

Extracted RNA was reverse transcribed, and the resulting cDNA served as sequencing template. Clones were read by immunoSEQ multiplex PCR, and TCRdb kept only the in-frame ones, dropping some. The data show roughly 60,000 clones, around 44% seen once. Comments on this clone: The antigen is not known.

V lost 4 bases and J 7 bases, leaving 10 bases between the germline ends. The CDR3 is 12 residues long. Germline V gene lookup returns CDR1 PRHDT and CDR2 FYEKMQ (reference sequence). Specimen: NKG2D-low CD8+ T cells sorted from blood. The chain carries TRBV13 and TRBJ1-2; D is uncertain. This TCR derives from a human donor with alopecia areata. CDR3 loop: CASSSHQFGYTF. DNA for the CDR3: TGTGCCAGCAGCTCCCACCAGTTTGGCTACACCTTC.